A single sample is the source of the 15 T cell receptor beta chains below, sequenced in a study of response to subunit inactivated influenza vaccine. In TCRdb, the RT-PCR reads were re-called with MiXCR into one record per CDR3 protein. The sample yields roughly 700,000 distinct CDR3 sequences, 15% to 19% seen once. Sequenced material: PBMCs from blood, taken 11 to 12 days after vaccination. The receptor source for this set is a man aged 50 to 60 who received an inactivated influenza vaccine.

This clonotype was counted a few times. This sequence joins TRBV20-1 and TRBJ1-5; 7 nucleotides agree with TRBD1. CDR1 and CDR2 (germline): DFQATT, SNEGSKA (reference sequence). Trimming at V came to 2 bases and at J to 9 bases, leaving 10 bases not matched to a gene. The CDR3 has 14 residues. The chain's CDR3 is CSARTGTVSGPQHF. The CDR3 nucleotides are TGCAGTGCTAGAACAGGGACAGTGTCCGGGCCCCAGCATTTT.

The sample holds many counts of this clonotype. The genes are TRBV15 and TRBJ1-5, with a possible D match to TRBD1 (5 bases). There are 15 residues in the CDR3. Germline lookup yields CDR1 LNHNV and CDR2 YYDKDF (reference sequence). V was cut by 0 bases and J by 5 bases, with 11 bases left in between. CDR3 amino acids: CATSRDQGPYQPQHF. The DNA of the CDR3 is TGTGCCACCAGCAGAGATCAGGGACCTTATCAGCCCCAGCATTTT.

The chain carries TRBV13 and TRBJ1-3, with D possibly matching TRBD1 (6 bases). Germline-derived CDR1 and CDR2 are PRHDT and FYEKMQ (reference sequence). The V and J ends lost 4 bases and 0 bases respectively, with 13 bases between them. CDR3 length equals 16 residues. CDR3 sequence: CASSSGTSNSGNTIYF. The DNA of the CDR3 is TGTGCCAGCAGCTCTGGGACATCTAACTCTGGAAACACCATATATTTT.

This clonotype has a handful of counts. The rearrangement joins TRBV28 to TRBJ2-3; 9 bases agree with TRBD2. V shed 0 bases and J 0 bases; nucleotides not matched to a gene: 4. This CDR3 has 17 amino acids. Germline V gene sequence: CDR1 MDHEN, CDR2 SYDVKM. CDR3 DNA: TGTGCCAGCAGTTTATGGGCTAGCGGGACTAGCACAGATACGCAGTATTTT. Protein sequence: CASSLWASGTSTDTQYF.

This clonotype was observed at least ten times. The CDR3 coding sequence is TGTGCCAGCAGCCCGGGGGGCTCTGGGGCCAACGTCCTGACTTTC. Encoded protein: CASSPGGSGANVLTF. The chain couples TRBV7-2 to TRBJ2-6; 7 nucleotides match TRBD2. Germline trimming cut 5 bases from V and 0 bases from J; bases unmatched to any gene: 1. This CDR3 contains 15 residues. Germline V lookup: CDR1 SGHTA, CDR2 FQGNSA.

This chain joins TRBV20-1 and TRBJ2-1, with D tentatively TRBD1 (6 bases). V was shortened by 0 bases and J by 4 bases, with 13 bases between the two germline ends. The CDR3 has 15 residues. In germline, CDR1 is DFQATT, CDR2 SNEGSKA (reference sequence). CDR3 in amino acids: CSARDEQGPYNEQFF. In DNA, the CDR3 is TGCAGTGCTAGAGATGAACAGGGACCTTACAATGAGCAGTTCTTC.

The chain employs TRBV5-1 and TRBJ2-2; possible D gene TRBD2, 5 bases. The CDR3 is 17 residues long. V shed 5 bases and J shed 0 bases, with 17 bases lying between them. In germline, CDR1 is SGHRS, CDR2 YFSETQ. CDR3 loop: CASRSRRWTANTGELFF. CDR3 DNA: TGCGCCAGCAGATCCCGTCGGTGGACTGCGAACACCGGGGAGCTGTTTTTT.

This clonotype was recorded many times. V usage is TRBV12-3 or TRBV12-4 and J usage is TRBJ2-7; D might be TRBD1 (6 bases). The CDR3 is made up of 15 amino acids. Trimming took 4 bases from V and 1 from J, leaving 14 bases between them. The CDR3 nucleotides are TGTGCCAGCAGTTCCCAACCGGGACATTCCTACGAGCAGTACTTC. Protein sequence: CASSSQPGHSYEQYF.

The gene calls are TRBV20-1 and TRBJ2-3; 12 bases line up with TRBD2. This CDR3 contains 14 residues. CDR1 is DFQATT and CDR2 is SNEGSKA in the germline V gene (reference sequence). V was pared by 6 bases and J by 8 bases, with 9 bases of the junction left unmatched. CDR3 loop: CSARGLAGGGTQYF. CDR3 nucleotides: TGCAGTGCCCGGGGCCTAGCGGGGGGGGGTACGCAGTATTTT.

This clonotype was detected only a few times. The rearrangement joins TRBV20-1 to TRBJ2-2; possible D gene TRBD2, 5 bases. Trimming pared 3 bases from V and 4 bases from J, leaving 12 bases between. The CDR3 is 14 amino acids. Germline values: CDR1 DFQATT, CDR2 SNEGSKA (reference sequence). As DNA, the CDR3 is TGCAGTGCTAGGAGACTAACGGGCACCGGGGAGCTGTTTTTT. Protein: CSARRLTGTGELFF.

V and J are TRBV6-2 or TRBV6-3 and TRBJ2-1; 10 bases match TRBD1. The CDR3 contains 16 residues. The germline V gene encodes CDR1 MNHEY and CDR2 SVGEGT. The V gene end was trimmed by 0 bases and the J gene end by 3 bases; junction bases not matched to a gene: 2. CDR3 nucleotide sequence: TGTGCCAGCAGTTACTCGTGGACAGGGGGCTACAATGAGCAGTTCTTC. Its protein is CASSYSWTGGYNEQFF.

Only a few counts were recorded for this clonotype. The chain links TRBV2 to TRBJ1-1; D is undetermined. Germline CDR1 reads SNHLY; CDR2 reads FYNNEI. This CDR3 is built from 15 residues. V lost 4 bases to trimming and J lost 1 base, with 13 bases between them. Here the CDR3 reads CASSVRQSTNTEAFF. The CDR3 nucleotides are TGTGCCAGCAGTGTCAGGCAGTCAACGAACACTGAAGCTTTCTTT.

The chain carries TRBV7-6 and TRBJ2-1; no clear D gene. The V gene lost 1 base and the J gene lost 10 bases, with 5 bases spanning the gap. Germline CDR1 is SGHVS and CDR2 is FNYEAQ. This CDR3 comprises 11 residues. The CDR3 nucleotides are TGTGCCAGCAGCTTAGAACGCGAGCAGTTCTTC. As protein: CASSLEREQFF. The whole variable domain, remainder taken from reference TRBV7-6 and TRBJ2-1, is GAGVSQSPRYKVTKRGQDVALRCDPISGHVSLYWYRQALGQGPEFLTYFNYEAQQDKSGLPNDRFSAERPEGSISTLTIQRTEQRDSAMYRCASSLEREQFFGPGTRLTVL.

CDR3 DNA: TGCGCCAGCAGCCCCGGGGGGGGCGCGGGGGAGACCCAGTACTTC. Amino acids: CASSPGGGAGETQYF. The genes are TRBV5-1 and TRBJ2-5, with TRBD2 matching 8 bases. The ends lost 4 bases at V and 5 bases at J; junction bases unmatched: 10. CDR3 length: 15 residues. Germline V gene data show CDR1 as SGHRS and CDR2 as YFSETQ.

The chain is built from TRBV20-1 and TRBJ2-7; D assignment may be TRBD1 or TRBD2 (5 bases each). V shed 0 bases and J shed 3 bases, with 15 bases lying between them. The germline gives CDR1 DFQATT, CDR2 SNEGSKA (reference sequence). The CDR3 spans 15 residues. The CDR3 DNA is TGCAGTGCTAGAGATACGGGACGGGTGTACTACGAGCAGTACTTC. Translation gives CSARDTGRVYYEQYF.